This is a list of T cell receptor beta chains from one sample in a study of blood T cell repertoires in COVID-19. The protocol was immunoSEQ multiplex PCR, while the TCRdb copy is restricted to in-frame clones and leaves out a portion. The sample includes roughly 340,000 clones, around 87% of them seen just once. Specimen: peripheral blood. These receptors were obtained from a woman aged 45-59 years with COVID-19, enrolled during active disease. CDR3s include the opening cysteine and the closing phenylalanine or tryptophan. Not every row has a clone size; where given, it reads once, few, many or a size class.

j_call,v_call,clone_size,cdr3_aa
TRBJ1-4,TRBV19,-,CASTLTGVNEKLFF
TRBJ1-1,TRBV9,-,CASSLSGGNTEAFF
TRBJ1-5,TRBV7-2,-,CASSPTGLSNQPQHF
TRBJ2-2,TRBV19,-,CASSIGLAGWVTGELFF
TRBJ2-7,TRBV7-2,-,CASSDQGIPYEQYF
TRBJ1-2,TRBV27,-,CASSSGFSSGYTF
TRBJ1-1,TRBV7-3,-,CASSQGRNTEAFF
TRBJ2-1,TRBV19,-,CASSMAGYNEQFF
TRBJ2-3,TRBV12-5,-,CASGLGLAGDTDTQYF
TRBJ2-3,TRBV28,-,CASGGEALAGGPWDTQYF
TRBJ2-6,TRBV21-1,-,CASSKRTSPGRMNPGANVLTF
TRBJ2-5,TRBV6-2/TRBV6-3,-,CASSLGTSGRQETQYF
TRBJ2-7,TRBV7-8,-,CASSLLRTGGPGEQYF
TRBJ1-5,TRBV9,-,CASSVGGVQPQHF
TRBJ2-7,TRBV4-1,-,CASSQDGTGIVWGEQYF
TRBJ1-3,TRBV6-6,once,CASSQGTDTIYF
TRBJ1-1,TRBV27,-,CASNSWGANTEAFF
TRBJ2-3,TRBV24-1,-,CATSPGQGTQYF
TRBJ2-2,TRBV9,-,CASSTREVSGELFF
TRBJ2-4,TRBV6-2/TRBV6-3,-,CASSYTWDRVQYF
TRBJ1-6,TRBV18,-,CASSPVSSSYNSPLHF
TRBJ2-6,TRBV9,once,CASSFRQSGANVLTF
TRBJ2-3,TRBV6-5,-,CASSYQAGSTDTQYF
TRBJ2-1,TRBV4-1,-,CASSQQRLAGLLDEQFF
TRBJ1-1,TRBV6-4,-,CASKRDSNTEAFF
TRBJ2-1,TRBV4-1,-,CASSQLDMGLAHNEQFF
TRBJ2-6,TRBV3-1/TRBV3-2,-,CASSPSDSRSGANVLTF
TRBJ1-4,TRBV7-9,-,CASSLGQGLNEKLFF
TRBJ2-2,TRBV11-2,-,CASSLRGYTGELFF
TRBJ2-1,TRBV27,-,CASSLLGDEQFF